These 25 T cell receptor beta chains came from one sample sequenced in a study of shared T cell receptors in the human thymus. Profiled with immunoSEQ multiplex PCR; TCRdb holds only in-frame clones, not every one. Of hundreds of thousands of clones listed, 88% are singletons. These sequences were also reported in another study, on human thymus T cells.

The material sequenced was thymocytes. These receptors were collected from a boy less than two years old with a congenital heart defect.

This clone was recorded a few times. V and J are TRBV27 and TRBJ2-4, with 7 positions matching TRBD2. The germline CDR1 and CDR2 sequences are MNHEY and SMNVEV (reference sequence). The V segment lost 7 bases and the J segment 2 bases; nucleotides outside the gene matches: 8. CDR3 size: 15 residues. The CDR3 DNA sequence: TGTGCCAGCACCCGCGCCGGGACTACCAAAAACATTCAGTACTTC. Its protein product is CASTRAGTTKNIQYF.

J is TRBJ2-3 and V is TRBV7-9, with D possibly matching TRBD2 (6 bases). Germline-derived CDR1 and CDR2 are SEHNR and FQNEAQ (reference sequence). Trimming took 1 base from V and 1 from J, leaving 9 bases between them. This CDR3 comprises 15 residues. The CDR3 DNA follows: TGTGCCAGCAGCTTAGGGTCTAGCGGCACAGATACGCAGTATTTT. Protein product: CASSLGSSGTDTQYF. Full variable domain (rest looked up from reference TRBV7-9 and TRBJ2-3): DTGVSQNPRHKITKRGQNVTFRCDPISEHNRLYWYRQTLGQGPEFLTYFQNEAQLEKSRLLSDRFSAERPKGSFSTLEIQRTEQGDSAMYLCASSLGSSGTDTQYFGPGTRLTVL.

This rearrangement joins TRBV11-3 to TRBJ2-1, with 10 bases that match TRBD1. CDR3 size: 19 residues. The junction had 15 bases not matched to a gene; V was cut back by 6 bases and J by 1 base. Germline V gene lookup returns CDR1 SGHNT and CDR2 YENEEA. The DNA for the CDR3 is TGTGCCAGCAGTCACACCCACGGACAGGGGGTTTTATCCTACAATGAGCAGTTCTTC. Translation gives CASSHTHGQGVLSYNEQFF.

The CDR3 DNA sequence: TGTGCCAGCTCGCAATCTACTACAGGGGGGGAGGATACGCAGTATTTT. Its translation: CASSQSTTGGEDTQYF. The genes are TRBV18 and TRBJ2-3; TRBD1 might be the D (8 bases). V lost 6 bases and J 6 bases, leaving 22 bases between the germline ends. CDR1 and CDR2 from the germline V gene are KGHSH and LQKENI. This CDR3 has 16 amino acids.

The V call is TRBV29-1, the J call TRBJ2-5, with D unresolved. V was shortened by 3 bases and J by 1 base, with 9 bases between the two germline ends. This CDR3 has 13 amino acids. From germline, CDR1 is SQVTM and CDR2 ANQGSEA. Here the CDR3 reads CSVEVAVQETQYF. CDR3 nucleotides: TGCAGCGTTGAGGTCGCGGTCCAAGAGACCCAGTACTTC.

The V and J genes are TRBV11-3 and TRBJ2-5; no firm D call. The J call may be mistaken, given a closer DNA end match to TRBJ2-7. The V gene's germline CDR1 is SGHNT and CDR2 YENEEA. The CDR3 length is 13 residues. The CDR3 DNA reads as TGTGCCAGCAGGCTCTCTCTCTCCTACGAGCAGTACTTC. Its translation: CASRLSLSYEQYF.

The CDR3 sequence: CATRLGAAPAGELFF. The DNA of the CDR3 is TGTGCCACCAGATTAGGGGCTGCCCCCGCCGGGGAGCTGTTTTTT. V and J are TRBV15 and TRBJ2-2; tentative D call: TRBD1 (5 bases). Germline V CDR1 and CDR2: LNHNV, YYDKDF (reference sequence). This CDR3 contains 15 residues. V dropped 6 bases and J dropped 6 bases, with 17 bases sitting between them. Full variable domain (remainder filled in from reference TRBV15 and TRBJ2-2): DAMVIQNPRYQVTQFGKPVTLSCSQTLNHNVMYWYQQKSSQAPKLLFHYYDKDFNNEADTPDNFQSRRPNTSFCFLDIRSPGLGDTAMYLCATRLGAAPAGELFFGEGSRLTVL.

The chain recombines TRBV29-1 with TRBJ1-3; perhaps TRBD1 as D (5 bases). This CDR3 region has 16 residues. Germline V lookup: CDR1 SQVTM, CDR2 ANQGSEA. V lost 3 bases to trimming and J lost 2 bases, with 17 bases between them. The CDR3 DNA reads TGCAGCGTTGAGAGTGCCCGGGTGGGGCCTGGAAACACCATATATTTT. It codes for CSVESARVGPGNTIYF.

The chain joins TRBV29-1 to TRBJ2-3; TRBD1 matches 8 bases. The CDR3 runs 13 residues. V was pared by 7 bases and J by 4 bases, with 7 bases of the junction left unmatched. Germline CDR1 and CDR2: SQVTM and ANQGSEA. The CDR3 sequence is CSAGQGVADTQYF. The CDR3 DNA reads TGCAGCGCAGGACAGGGAGTCGCAGATACGCAGTATTTT.

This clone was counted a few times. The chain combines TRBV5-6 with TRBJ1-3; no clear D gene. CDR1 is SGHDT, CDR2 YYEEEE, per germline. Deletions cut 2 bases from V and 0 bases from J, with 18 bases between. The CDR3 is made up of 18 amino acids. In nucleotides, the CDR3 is TGTGCCAGCAGCTTCCGACTACGGCGAGCACCCTCTGGAAACACCATATATTTT. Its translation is CASSFRLRRAPSGNTIYF.

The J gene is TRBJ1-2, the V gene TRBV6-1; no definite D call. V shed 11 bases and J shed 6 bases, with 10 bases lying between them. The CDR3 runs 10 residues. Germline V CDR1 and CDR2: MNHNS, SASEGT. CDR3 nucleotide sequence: TGTGCCCTGGGCCCCGATGGCTACACCTTC. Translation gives CALGPDGYTF.

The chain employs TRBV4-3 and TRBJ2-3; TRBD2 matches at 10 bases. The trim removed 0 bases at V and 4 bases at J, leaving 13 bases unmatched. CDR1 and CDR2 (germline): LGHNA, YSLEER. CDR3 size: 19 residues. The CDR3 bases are TGCGCCAGCAGCCAAGAGCCCCCTATAAGCGGGAGGGCGGCAGATACGCAGTATTTT. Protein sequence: CASSQEPPISGRAADTQYF.

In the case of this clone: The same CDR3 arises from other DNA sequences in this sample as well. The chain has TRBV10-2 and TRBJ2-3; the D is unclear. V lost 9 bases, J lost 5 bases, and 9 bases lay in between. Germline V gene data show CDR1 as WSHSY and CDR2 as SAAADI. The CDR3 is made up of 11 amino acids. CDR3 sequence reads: CASAPGDTQYF. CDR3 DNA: TGCGCCAGTGCACCCGGAGATACGCAGTATTTT.

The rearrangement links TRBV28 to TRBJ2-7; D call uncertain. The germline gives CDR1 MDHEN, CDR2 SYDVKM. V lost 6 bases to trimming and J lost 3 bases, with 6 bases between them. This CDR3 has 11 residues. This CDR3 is CASRGFYEQYF. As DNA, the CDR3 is TGTGCCAGCAGGGGCTTCTACGAGCAGTACTTC.

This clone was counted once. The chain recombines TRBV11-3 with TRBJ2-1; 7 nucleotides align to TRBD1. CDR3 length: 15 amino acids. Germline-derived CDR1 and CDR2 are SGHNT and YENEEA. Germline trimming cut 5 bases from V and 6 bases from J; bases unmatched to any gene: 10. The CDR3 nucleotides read TGTGCCAGCAGCACAGAACCGGGACAGAGCAATGAGCAGTTCTTC. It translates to CASSTEPGQSNEQFF.

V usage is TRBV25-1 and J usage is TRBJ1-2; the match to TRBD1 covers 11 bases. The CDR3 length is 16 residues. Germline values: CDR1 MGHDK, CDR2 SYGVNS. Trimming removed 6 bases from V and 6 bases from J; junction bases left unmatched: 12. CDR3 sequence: CASRLDGTGGIDGYTF. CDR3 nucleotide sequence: TGTGCCAGCAGACTTGACGGGACAGGGGGGATAGATGGCTACACCTTC.

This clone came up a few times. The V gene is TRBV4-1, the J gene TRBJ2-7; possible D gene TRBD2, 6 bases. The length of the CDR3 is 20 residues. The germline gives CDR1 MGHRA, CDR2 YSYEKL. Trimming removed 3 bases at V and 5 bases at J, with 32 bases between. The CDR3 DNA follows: TGCGCCAGCAGCCAGTCGGGCGAAGGTCGGGGAGGATTCAACTTCGACGAGCAGTACTTC. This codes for CASSQSGEGRGGFNFDEQYF.

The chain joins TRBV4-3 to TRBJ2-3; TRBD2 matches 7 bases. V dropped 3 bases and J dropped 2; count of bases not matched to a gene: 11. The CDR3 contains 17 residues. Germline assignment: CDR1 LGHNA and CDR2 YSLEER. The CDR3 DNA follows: TGCGCCAGCAGCCAGCACCCTAGCGGATTTAACACAGATACGCAGTATTTT. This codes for CASSQHPSGFNTDTQYF.

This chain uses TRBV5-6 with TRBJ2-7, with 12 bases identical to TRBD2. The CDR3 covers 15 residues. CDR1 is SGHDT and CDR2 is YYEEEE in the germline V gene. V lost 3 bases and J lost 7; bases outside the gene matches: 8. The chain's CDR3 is CASSCSSGRAGEQYF. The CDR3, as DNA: TGTGCCAGCAGCTGTTCTAGCGGGAGGGCGGGAGAGCAGTACTTC.

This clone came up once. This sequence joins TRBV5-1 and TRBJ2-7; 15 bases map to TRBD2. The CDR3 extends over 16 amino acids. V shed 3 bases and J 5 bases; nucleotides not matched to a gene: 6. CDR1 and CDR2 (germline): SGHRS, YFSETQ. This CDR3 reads CASSSGLAGGPHEQYF. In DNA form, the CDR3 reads TGCGCCAGCAGCTCCGGACTAGCGGGAGGGCCCCACGAGCAGTACTTC.

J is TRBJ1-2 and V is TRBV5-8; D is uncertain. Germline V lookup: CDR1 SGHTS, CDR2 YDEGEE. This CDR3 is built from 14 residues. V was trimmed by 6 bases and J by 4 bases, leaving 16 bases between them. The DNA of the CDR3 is TGTGCCAGCACTAGAGGGAGCCCTCGCTATGGCTACACCTTC. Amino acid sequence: CASTRGSPRYGYTF.

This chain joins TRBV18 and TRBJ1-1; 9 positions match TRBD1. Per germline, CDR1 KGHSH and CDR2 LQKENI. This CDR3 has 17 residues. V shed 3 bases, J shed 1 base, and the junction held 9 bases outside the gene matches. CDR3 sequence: CASSPQDRGATNTEAFF. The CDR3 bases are TGTGCCAGCTCACCCCAAGACAGGGGGGCCACGAACACTGAAGCTTTCTTT.

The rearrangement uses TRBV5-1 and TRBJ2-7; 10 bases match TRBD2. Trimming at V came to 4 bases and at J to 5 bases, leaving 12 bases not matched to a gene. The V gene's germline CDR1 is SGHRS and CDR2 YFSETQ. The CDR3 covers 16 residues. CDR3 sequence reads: CASSPLPAGGPDEQYF. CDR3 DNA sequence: TGCGCCAGCAGCCCACTACCAGCGGGAGGGCCCGACGAGCAGTACTTC.

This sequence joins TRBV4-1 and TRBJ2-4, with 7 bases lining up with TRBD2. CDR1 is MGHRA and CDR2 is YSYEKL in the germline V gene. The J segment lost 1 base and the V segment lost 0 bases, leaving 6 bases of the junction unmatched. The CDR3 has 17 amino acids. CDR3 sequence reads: CASSQDWGGMAKNIQYF. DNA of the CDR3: TGCGCCAGCAGCCAAGATTGGGGGGGTATGGCCAAAAACATTCAGTACTTC.

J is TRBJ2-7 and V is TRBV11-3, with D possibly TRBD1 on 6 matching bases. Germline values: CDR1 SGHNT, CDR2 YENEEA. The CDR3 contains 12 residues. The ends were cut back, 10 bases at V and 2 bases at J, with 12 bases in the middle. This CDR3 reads CATSQGTYEQYF. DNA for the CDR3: TGTGCCACCTCGCAGGGGACCTACGAGCAGTACTTC.